This TCR beta chain was recovered during a study of T cell repertoires in cytomegalovirus infection (dated 2019 in TCRdb). Background for the entire study: Donor HLA type was relevant to the analysis, because carriage of CMV infection together with the matching HLA type was indicated by public TCR beta signatures.

In the case of this clonotype: This receptor's antigen is unknown. Per-base quality was not reported, and no clone a single base away is much larger than it.

The full study reports these points: In the ex vivo response, HLA-C-restricted CMV-specific TCR beta clonotypes were dominant, and in two of eight donors the single most frequent clonotype came from this HLA-C-restricted group. Carriers of CMV infection plus the relevant HLA type were discriminated by the cumulative frequency of public TCR beta family members in the study cohort and in an independent 352-donor cohort.

Instrument on record: Illumina HiSeq 1500. TCRdb trimmed the raw reads at Q25, called clones with MiXCR and kept productive beta chains. Merged by CDR3 protein, the rows form single entries marked with the most common genes and DNA. In all, the sample holds 350,000 to 450,000 distinct CDR3 sequences, and around 18% of those were seen once. The biggest ten clones account for around 8.6% of the sample. Trimming takes 2 bases off V and 5 bases off J; junction bases not matched to a gene: 7. The CDR3 has 15 amino acids, counting the end cysteine and phenylalanine. The retained sequence is limited to the CDR3, 45 bases, with the frame set at the first base. As encoded in the germline V gene, CDR1 is ENHRY while CDR2 is SYGVKD.

The sample consisted of PBMCs. The chain is encoded by TRBV10-3 joined to TRBJ2-3, with 7 central nucleotides matching TRBD2. The receptor was isolated from a human donor in good health (CMV status not recorded). Some clones in this sample may be carry-over from other donors' samples. The DNA sequence reads TGTGCCATCAGTGAGCGGAGCGGGGAAGAAGATACGCAGTATTTT. The resulting protein is CAISERSGEEDTQYF.